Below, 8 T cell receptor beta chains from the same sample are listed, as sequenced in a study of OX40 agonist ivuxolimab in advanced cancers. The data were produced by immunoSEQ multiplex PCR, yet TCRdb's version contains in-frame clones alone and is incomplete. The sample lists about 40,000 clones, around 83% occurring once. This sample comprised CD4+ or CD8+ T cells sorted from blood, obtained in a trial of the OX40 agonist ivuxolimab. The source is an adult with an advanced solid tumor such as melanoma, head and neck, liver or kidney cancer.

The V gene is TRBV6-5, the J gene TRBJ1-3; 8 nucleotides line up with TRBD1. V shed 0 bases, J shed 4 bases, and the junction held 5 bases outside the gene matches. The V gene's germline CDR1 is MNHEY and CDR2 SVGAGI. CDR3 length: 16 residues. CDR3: CASSYSSQGDGNTIYF. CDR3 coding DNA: TGTGCCAGCAGTTACTCGTCACAGGGGGACGGAAACACCATATATTTT.

CDR3 nucleotides: TGCGCCAGCAGCTACTCGGGGGGGCAGCCGAACACTGAAGCTTTCTTT. Its translation: CASSYSGGQPNTEAFF. The chain employs TRBV5-1 and TRBJ1-1; a weak D match, TRBD1 (6 bases). The CDR3 sequence is 16 residues long. Between the trimmed V and J ends, which lost 3 bases and 1 base, there was a span of 16 bases. The germline gives CDR1 SGHRS, CDR2 YFSETQ.

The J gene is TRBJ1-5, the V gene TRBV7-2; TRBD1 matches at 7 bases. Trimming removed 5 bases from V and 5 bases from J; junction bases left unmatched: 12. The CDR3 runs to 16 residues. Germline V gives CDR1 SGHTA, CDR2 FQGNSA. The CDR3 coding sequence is TGTGCCAGCAGCCCGGGGACAGCCTACGGGGATCAGCCCCAGCATTTT. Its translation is CASSPGTAYGDQPQHF. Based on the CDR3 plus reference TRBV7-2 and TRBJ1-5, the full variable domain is GAGVSQSPSNKVTEKGKDVELRCDPISGHTALYWYRQSLGQGLEFLIYFQGNSAPDKSGLPSDRFSAERTGGSVSTLTIQRTQQEDSAVYLCASSPGTAYGDQPQHFGDGTRLSIL.

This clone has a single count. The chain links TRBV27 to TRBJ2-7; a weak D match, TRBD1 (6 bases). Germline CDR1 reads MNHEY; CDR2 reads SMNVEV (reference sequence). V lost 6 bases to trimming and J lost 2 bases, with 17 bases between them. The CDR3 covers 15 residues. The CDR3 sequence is CASSLGHPSAYEQYF. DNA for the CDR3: TGTGCCAGCAGCCTGGGACATCCAAGCGCCTACGAGCAGTACTTC.

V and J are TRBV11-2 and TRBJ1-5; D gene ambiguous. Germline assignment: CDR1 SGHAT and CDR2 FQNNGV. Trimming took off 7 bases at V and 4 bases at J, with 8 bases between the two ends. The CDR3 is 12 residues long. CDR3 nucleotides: TGTGCCAGCAACGCGGCGAATCAGCCCCAGCATTTT. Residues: CASNAANQPQHF.

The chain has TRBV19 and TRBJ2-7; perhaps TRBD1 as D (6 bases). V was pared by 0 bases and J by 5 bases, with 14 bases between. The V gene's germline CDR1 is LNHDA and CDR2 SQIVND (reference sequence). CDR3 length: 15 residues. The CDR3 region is CASSIDLQGSNEQYV. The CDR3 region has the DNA TGTGCCAGTAGTATAGATCTTCAGGGGAGCAACGAGCAGTACGTC.

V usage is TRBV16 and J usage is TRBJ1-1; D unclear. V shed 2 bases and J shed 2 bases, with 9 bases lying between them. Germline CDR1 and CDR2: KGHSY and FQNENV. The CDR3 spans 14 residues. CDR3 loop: CASSQTGGNTEAFF. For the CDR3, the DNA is TGTGCCAGCAGCCAAACGGGTGGCAACACTGAAGCTTTCTTT.

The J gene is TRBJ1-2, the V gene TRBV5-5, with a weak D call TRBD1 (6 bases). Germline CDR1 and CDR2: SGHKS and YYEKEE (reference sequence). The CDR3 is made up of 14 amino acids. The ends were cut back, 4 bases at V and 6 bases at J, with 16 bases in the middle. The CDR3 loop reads CASSLATGFNGYTF. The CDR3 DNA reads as TGTGCCAGCAGCCTCGCAACAGGGTTTAATGGCTACACCTTC.